What follows are 21 T cell receptor beta chains derived from one specimen sequenced in a study of tumor and adjacent non-tumor tissue in lung cancer. RNA was extracted from bulk tissue without any cell sorting. Three rounds of nested PCR, following a modified ARM-PCR protocol, produced the TCRbeta library. TCRdb passed the multiplex PCR reads through MiXCR, listing each CDR3 protein once. The profile shows tens of thousands of distinct CDR3 sequences, 67% of them singletons. The sample comprised lung tumor tissue. The origin of the receptors is a man aged 60-69 years with non-small cell lung cancer.

Comments on this clonotype: A junction end diverges from the germline sequence, so it may reflect a read error. The genes are TRBV11-1 and TRBJ2-7, with 9 bases fitting TRBD1. The germline V gene encodes CDR1 SGHAT and CDR2 FQDESV (reference sequence). The CDR3 sequence is 15 residues long. The CDR3 loop reads CAGSITDRGPYERYF. Written as DNA, the CDR3 is TGTGCCGGCAGCATAACGGACAGGGGACCCTACGAGCGGTACTTC.

This clonotype has at least ten counts. The V gene is TRBV6-2 or TRBV6-3, the J gene TRBJ2-2; 10 bases map to TRBD1. Trimming took 6 bases from V and 7 from J; bases not matched to a gene: 11. Germline values: CDR1 MNHEY, CDR2 SVGEGT. The CDR3 loop spans 16 amino acids. Here the CDR3 reads CASRPPGQGFVGELFF. CDR3 sequence (DNA): TGTGCCAGCAGACCCCCGGGACAGGGGTTTGTCGGGGAGCTGTTTTTT.

In regard to this clonotype: Here the CDR3 omits its conserved ending phenylalanine or tryptophan, so a read error is the likely source. This sequence joins TRBV6-1 and TRBJ1-2; D not resolved. The V gene's germline CDR1 is MNHNS and CDR2 SASEGT. Trimming pared 2 bases from V and 7 bases from J, leaving 14 bases between. The CDR3 is 14 residues long. The CDR3 region is CASSEMAVMGGYTL. The CDR3, as DNA: TGTGCCAGCAGTGAAATGGCAGTGATGGGTGGCTACACCTTA.

This clonotype was found once. A much larger clone lies a single base off, so this may be a read error. This chain uses TRBV5-1 with TRBJ1-1; D remains unclear. This CDR3 contains 15 residues. Trimming took 4 bases from V and 2 from J, leaving 15 bases between them. The germline V gene encodes CDR1 SGHRS and CDR2 YFSETQ. CDR3 region: CASSPDGRHNTEAFF. The CDR3 DNA reads TGCGCCAGCAGCCCGGACGGGAGACACAACACTGAAGCTTTCTTT. The full variable domain, with the rest looked up from reference TRBV5-1 and TRBJ1-1, is KAGVTQTPRYLIKTRGQQVTLSCSPISGHRSVSWYQQTPGQGLQFLFEYFSETQRNKGNFPGRFSGRQFSNSRSEMNVSTLELGDSALYLCASSPDGRHNTEAFFGQGTRLTVV.

The genes are TRBV7-8 and TRBJ2-2, with 7 bases matching TRBD1. CDR1 SGHVS and CDR2 FQNEAQ come from the germline V gene. The ends lost 8 bases at V and 4 bases at J; junction bases unmatched: 10. This CDR3 spans 15 amino acids. The CDR3 reads CASSNSGGITGELFF. The DNA for the CDR3 is TGTGCCAGCTCTAACTCAGGGGGTATCACCGGGGAGCTGTTTTTT.

Points on this clonotype: One base away lies a much larger clone, so this may be a sequencing read error. This chain joins TRBV6-5 and TRBJ1-2, with D possibly being TRBD1 (5 bases). Looked up from germline, CDR1 is MNHEY and CDR2 is SVGAGI. This CDR3 region has 15 residues. Trimming shortened V by 0 bases and J by 5 bases, and 13 bases separated the two germline ends. CDR3 sequence: CASSYSKGPLYGYTF. The CDR3 DNA is TGTGCCAGCAGTTACTCGAAGGGGCCCTTATATGGCTACACCTTC.

This chain joins TRBV6-1 and TRBJ2-3, with D tentatively TRBD2 (6 bases). The CDR3 covers 14 residues. Per germline, CDR1 MNHNS and CDR2 SASEGT. V dropped 11 bases and J dropped 4 bases, with 19 bases sitting between them. The CDR3 here is CAGMRASVADTQYF. CDR3 in DNA: TGTGCCGGCATGAGGGCTAGCGTGGCAGATACGCAGTATTTT.

This clonotype was seen ten or more times. The chain joins TRBV30 to TRBJ1-1; 7 bases line up with TRBD1. The CDR3 loop spans 14 amino acids. The V segment lost 2 bases and the J segment 5 bases; nucleotides outside the gene matches: 8. CDR1 and CDR2 (germline): GTSNPN, SVGIG (reference sequence). For the CDR3, the DNA is TGTGCCTGGAGTCTAGGGGGCGAGGGGACTGAAGCTTTCTTT. Amino acid sequence: CAWSLGGEGTEAFF.

This clonotype occurred a few times. This chain links TRBV20-1 with TRBJ2-3; possibly TRBD2 for D (6 bases). CDR3 length: 14 amino acids. The germline V gene has CDR1 DFQATT and CDR2 SNEGSKA (reference sequence). Trimming left V 1 base short and J 6 bases short, with 14 bases between. CDR3 protein: CSARVQGLADTQYF. The CDR3 region has the DNA TGCAGTGCTAGAGTTCAAGGTCTAGCGGATACGCAGTATTTT.

As regards this clonotype: Because the CDR3 is missing its conserved closing phenylalanine or tryptophan, this is likely a read error. The chain links TRBV6-2 or TRBV6-3 to TRBJ2-1, with no clear D. CDR3 length: 13 amino acids. Germline CDR1 reads MNHEY; CDR2 reads SVGEGT. V was trimmed by 4 bases and J by 8 bases, leaving 12 bases between them. The CDR3 region is CASSSTPDDEQFY. CDR3 nucleotide sequence: TGTGCCAGCAGTTCGACCCCGGATGATGAGCAGTTCTAC.

This clonotype was found once. The junction departs from the called germline gene at one end, perhaps through a read error. The chain is built from TRBV11-3 and TRBJ2-3; no firm D call. Looked up from germline, CDR1 is SGHNT and CDR2 is YENEEA. CDR3 length: 13 residues. DNA for the CDR3: TGTGCCAGCAGCTTACAAGGCACAGATACGCGGTATTTT. Protein: CASSLQGTDTRYF.

The gene calls are TRBV4-3 and TRBJ2-5; possible D gene TRBD2, 6 bases. Germline V gene lookup returns CDR1 LGHNA and CDR2 YSLEER. The CDR3 extends over 14 amino acids. As DNA, the CDR3 is TGCACTAGCAGCCAAGACCGCTCCCAAGAGACCCAGTACTTC. Encoded protein: CTSSQDRSQETQYF.

A note on this clonotype: Its ends do not fully match the called genes, so a read error is possible. The chain joins TRBV29-1 to TRBJ1-3; D is unresolved. From germline, CDR1 is SQVTM and CDR2 ANQGSEA. There are 15 residues in the CDR3. CDR3 amino acids: CSVRTGQHSGSTIYF. The CDR3 region has the DNA TGCAGCGTTCGAACGGGTCAGCACTCTGGAAGCACCATATATTTT.

Concerning this clonotype itself: A read error is likely, as this CDR3 ends without the conserved phenylalanine or tryptophan. This chain links TRBV4-1 with TRBJ2-2, with D possibly matching TRBD1 (5 bases). The CDR3 loop spans 16 amino acids. The V gene's germline CDR1 is MGHRA and CDR2 YSYEKL. The CDR3: CASSQGQGPAAGELFS. DNA for the CDR3: TGCGCCAGCAGTCAAGGACAAGGACCCGCCGCCGGGGAGCTGTTTTCT.

The rearrangement joins TRBV13 to TRBJ1-6, with D possibly TRBD1 on 5 matching bases. This CDR3 has 16 residues. Deletions cut 3 bases from V and 18 bases from J, with 27 bases between. CDR1 and CDR2 from the germline V gene are PRHDT and FYEKMQ (reference sequence). In nucleotides, the CDR3 is TGTGCCAGCAGCTTCGGACGGGACGGATCGGGATCACCACCCCACTTT. Its translation is CASSFGRDGSGSPPHF.

To note about this clonotype: A read error may be the cause here, since a much bigger clone is one base away. J is TRBJ2-5 and V is TRBV20-1; tentatively, D is TRBD1 or TRBD2 (5 bases each). This CDR3 comprises 13 residues. Germline CDR1 is DFQATT and CDR2 is SNEGSKA (reference sequence). CDR3 sequence reads: CSAINSTQGTLYF. The DNA of the CDR3 is TGCAGTGCTATTAATAGCACCCAAGGGACCCTGTACTTC.

Concerning this clonotype: The junction departs from the called germline gene at one end, perhaps through a read error. The V and J genes are TRBV11-2 and TRBJ2-5; D possibly corresponds to TRBD2 (6 bases). The germline V gene has CDR1 SGHAT and CDR2 FQNNGV. CDR3 length: 15 amino acids. The CDR3, as DNA: TGTGCCTGCAGCTTAGGAGGGTCGGTCCAAGAGATCCGGTACTTC. It is translated as CACSLGGSVQEIRYF. Using reference TRBV11-2 and TRBJ2-5 for the parts outside the CDR3, the full variable domain is EAGVAQSPRYKIIEKRQSVAFWCNPISGHATLYWYQQILGQGPKLLIQFQNNGVVDDSQLPKDRFSAERLKGVDSTLKIQPAKLEDSAVYLCACSLGGSVQEIRYFGPGTRLLVL.

V usage is TRBV11-2 and J usage is TRBJ2-1; 8 nucleotides line up with TRBD1. CDR3 length: 14 amino acids. CDR1 and CDR2 from the germline V gene are SGHAT and FQNNGV. With 6 bases clipped from V and 7 bases from J, the junction kept 8 bases outside the gene matches. The CDR3 nucleotides read TGTGCCAGCAGAGAACTCACAGGGGGTAATGAGCAGTTCTTC. Amino acids: CASRELTGGNEQFF.

This clonotype was detected once. Mismatch with germline at one junction end may stem from a read error. V is TRBV7-9 and J is TRBJ1-3, with 7 bases fitting TRBD1. The germline V gene encodes CDR1 SEHNR and CDR2 FQNEAQ (reference sequence). The length of the CDR3 is 14 residues. The CDR3 region has the DNA TGTGCCGGCAGCGCCGGGACAGCCGGTAACACCATATATTTT. The encoded protein is CAGSAGTAGNTIYF. The complete variable domain, with remaining parts taken from reference TRBV7-9 and TRBJ1-3, reads DTGVSQNPRHKITKRGQNVTFRCDPISEHNRLYWYRQTLGQGPEFLTYFQNEAQLEKSRLLSDRFSAERPKGSFSTLEIQRTEQGDSAMYLCAGSAGTAGNTIYFGEGSWLTVV.

As regards this clonotype: With a much larger clone just one base away, this may be a read error. Lacking the conserved final phenylalanine or tryptophan, this CDR3 likely reflects a read error. CDR3 nucleotide sequence: TGTGCCTGGAGCAAAACACAAGCGGGAGGGTCCTACAATGAGCAGTTCATC. This gives the protein CAWSKTQAGGSYNEQFI. The chain combines TRBV30 with TRBJ2-1; TRBD2 aligns across 10 bases. The trim removed 3 bases at V and 1 base at J, leaving 9 bases unmatched. The length of the CDR3 is 17 residues. CDR1 is GTSNPN, CDR2 SVGIG, per germline (reference sequence).

This chain links TRBV10-3 with TRBJ1-2, with a tentative D call TRBD1 (5 bases). Per germline, CDR1 ENHRY and CDR2 SYGVKD. With 6 bases removed from V and 3 bases from J, the gap between germline ends came to 14 bases. The CDR3 covers 14 residues. The CDR3 bases are TGTGCCATCAGGGCCGGGACGGATTACTATGGCTACACCTTC. It encodes CAIRAGTDYYGYTF.